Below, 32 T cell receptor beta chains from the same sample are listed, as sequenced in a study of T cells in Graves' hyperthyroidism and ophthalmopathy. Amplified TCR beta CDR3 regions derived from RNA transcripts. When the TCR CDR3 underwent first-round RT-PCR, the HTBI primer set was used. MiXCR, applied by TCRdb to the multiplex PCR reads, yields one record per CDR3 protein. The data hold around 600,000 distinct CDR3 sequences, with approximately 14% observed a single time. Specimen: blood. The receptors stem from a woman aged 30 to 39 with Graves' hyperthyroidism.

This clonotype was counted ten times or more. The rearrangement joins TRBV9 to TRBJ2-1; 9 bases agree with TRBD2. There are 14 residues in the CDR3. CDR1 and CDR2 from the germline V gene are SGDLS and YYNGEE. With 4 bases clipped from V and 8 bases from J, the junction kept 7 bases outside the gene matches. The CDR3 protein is CASSFAGGNDEQFF. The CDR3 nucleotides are TGTGCCAGCAGCTTCGCGGGAGGGAACGATGAGCAGTTCTTC. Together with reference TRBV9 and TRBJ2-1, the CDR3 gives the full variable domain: DSGVTQTPKHLITATGQRVTLRCSPRSGDLSVYWYQQSLDQGLQFLIQYYNGEERAKGNILERFSAQQFPDLHSELNLSSLELGDSALYFCASSFAGGNDEQFFGPGTRLTVL.

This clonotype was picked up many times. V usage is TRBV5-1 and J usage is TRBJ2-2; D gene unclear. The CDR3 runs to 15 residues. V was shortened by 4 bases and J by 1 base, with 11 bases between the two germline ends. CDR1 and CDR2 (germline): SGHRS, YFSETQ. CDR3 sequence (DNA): TGCGCCAGCAGCCCCACTCTAGGGAACACCGGGGAGCTGTTTTTT. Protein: CASSPTLGNTGELFF.

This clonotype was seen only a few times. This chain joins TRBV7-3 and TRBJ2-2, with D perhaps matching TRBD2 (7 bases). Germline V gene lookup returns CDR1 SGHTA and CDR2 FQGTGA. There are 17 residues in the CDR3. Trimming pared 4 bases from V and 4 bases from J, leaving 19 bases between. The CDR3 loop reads CASSSRGGPQGTGELFF. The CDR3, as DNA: TGTGCCAGCAGCTCGAGGGGGGGACCTCAGGGCACCGGGGAGCTGTTTTTT. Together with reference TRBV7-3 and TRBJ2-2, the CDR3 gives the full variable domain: GAGVSQTPSNKVTEKGKYVELRCDPISGHTALYWYRQSLGQGPEFLIYFQGTGAADDSGLPNDRFFAVRPEGSVSTLKIQRTERGDSAVYLCASSSRGGPQGTGELFFGEGSRLTVL.

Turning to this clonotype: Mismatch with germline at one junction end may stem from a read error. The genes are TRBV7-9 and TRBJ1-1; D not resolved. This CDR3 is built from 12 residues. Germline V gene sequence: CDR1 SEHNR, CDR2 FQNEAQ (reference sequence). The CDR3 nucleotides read TGTGCCAACAGCTTACAGAGCACTGAAGCTTTCTTT. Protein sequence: CANSLQSTEAFF. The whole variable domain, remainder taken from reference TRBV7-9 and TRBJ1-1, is DTGVSQNPRHKITKRGQNVTFRCDPISEHNRLYWYRQTLGQGPEFLTYFQNEAQLEKSRLLSDRFSAERPKGSFSTLEIQRTEQGDSAMYLCANSLQSTEAFFGQGTRLTVV.

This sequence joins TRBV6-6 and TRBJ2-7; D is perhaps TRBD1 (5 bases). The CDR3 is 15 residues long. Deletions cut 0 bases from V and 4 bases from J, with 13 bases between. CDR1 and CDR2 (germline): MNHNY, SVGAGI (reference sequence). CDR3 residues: CASSYSATAQYEQYF. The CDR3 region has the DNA TGTGCCAGCAGTTACTCGGCGACAGCCCAATACGAGCAGTACTTC.

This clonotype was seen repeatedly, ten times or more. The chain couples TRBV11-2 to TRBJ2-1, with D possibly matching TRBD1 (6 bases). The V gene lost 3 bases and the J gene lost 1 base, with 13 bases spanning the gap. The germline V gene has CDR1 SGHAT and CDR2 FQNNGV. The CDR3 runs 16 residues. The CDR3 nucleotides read TGTGCCAGCAGCTTGTACGGGACACCTTCCTACAATGAGCAGTTCTTC. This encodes CASSLYGTPSYNEQFF. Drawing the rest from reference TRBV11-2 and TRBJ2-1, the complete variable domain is EAGVAQSPRYKIIEKRQSVAFWCNPISGHATLYWYQQILGQGPKLLIQFQNNGVVDDSQLPKDRFSAERLKGVDSTLKIQPAKLEDSAVYLCASSLYGTPSYNEQFFGPGTRLTVL.

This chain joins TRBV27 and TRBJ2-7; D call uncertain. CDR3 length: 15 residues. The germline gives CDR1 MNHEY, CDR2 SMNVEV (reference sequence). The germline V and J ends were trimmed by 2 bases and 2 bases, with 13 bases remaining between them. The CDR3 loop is CASSLRVGGPYEQYF. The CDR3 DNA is TGTGCCAGCAGTTTAAGAGTTGGTGGCCCCTACGAGCAGTACTTC.

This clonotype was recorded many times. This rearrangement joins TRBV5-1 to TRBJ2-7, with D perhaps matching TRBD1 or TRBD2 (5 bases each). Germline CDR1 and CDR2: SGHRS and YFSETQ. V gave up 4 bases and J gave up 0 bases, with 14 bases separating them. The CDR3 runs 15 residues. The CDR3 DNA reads TGCGCCAGCAGCACCGGGACGGTGAGCTCCTACGAGCAGTACTTC. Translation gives CASSTGTVSSYEQYF.

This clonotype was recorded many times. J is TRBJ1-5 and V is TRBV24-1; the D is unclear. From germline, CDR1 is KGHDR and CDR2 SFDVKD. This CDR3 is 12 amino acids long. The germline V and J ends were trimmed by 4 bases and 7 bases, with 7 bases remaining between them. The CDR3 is CATSEVEQPQHF. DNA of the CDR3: TGTGCCACCAGTGAGGTTGAACAGCCCCAGCATTTT.

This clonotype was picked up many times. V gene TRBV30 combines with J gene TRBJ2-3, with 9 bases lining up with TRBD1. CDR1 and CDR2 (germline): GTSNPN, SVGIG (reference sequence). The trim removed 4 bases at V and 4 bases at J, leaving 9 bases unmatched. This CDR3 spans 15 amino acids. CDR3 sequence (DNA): TGTGCCTGGATGGGTACAGGGGGCTGGGCAGATACGCAGTATTTT. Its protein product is CAWMGTGGWADTQYF.

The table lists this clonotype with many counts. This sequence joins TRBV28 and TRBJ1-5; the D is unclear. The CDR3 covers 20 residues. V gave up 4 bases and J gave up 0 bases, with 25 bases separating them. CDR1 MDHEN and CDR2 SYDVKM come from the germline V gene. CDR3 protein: CASSYEGILEAHYSNQPQHF. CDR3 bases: TGTGCCAGCAGTTACGAGGGCATCCTTGAGGCACATTATAGCAATCAGCCCCAGCATTTT.

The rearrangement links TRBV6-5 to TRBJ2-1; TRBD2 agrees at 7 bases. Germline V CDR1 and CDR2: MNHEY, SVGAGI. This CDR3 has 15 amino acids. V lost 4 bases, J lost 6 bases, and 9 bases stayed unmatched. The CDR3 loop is CASSSREARLNEQFF. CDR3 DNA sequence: TGTGCCAGCAGTTCACGGGAGGCCCGCCTCAATGAGCAGTTCTTC.

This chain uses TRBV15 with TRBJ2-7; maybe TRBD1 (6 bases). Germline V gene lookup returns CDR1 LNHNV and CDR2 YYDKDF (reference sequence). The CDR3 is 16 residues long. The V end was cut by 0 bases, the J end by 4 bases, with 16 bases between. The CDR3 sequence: CATSRDRLGASYEQYF. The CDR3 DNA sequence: TGTGCCACCAGCAGAGATCGGTTGGGGGCGTCATACGAGCAGTACTTC.

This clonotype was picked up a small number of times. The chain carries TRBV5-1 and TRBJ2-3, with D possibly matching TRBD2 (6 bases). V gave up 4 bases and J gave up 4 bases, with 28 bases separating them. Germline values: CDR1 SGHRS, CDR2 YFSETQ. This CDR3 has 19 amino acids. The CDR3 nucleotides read TGCGCCAGCAGCGTACCGGGACCAGCGGGTCATGAGAGGGCAGATACGCAGTATTTT. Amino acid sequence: CASSVPGPAGHERADTQYF.

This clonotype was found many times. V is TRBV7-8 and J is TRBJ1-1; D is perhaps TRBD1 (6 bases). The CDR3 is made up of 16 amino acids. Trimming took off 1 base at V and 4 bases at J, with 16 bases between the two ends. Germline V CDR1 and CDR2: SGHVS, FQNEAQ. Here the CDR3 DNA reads TGTGCCAGCAGCTTAGACCCCGGGGGGCGGTTCACTGAAGCTTTCTTT. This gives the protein CASSLDPGGRFTEAFF.

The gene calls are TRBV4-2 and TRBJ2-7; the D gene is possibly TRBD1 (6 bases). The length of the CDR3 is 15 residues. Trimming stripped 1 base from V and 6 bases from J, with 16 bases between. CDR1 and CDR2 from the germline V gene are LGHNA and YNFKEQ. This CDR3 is CASSQVGGAGFEQYF. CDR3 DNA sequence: TGTGCCAGCAGCCAAGTAGGGGGTGCAGGGTTCGAGCAGTACTTC.

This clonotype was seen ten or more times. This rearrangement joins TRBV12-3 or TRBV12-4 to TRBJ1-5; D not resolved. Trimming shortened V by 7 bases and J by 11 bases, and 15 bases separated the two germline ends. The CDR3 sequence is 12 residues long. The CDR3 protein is CASTSEFSAQHF. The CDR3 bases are TGTGCCAGCACCTCGGAGTTTTCAGCCCAGCATTTT.

CDR3 sequence: CASSSPGHTDTQYF. CDR3 coding DNA: TGTGCCAGTAGTTCACCGGGCCACACAGATACGCAGTATTTT. The chain couples TRBV19 to TRBJ2-3; no clear D gene. Trimming took 5 bases from V and 2 from J, leaving 11 bases between them. CDR1 is LNHDA, CDR2 SQIVND, per germline (reference sequence). The CDR3 length is 14 residues.

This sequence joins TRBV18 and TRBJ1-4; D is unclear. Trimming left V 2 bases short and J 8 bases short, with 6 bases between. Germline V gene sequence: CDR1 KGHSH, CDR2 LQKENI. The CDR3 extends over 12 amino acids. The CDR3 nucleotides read TGTGCCAGCTCACCAGGGTCGGAAAAACTGTTTTTT. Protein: CASSPGSEKLFF.

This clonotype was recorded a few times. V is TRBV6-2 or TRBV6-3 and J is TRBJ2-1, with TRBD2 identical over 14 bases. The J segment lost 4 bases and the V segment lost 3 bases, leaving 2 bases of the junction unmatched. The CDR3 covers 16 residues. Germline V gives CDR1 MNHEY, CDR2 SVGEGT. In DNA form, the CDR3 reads TGTGCCAGCAGTTATTGGACTAGCGGGAGGTACAATGAGCAGTTCTTC. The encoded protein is CASSYWTSGRYNEQFF.

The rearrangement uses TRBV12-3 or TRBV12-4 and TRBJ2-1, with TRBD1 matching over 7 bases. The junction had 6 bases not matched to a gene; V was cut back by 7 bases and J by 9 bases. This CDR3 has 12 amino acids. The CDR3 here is CASTITGVEQFF. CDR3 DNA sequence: TGTGCCAGCACCATAACAGGGGTTGAGCAGTTCTTC.

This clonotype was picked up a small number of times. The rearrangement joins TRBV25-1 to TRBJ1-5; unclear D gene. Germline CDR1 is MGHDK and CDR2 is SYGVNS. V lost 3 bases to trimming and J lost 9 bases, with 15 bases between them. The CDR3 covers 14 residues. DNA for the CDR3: TGTGCCAGCAGTGATATTGTTAAGGGTGGGCCCCAGCATTTT. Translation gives CASSDIVKGGPQHF.

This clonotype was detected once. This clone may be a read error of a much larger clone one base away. CDR3 in DNA: TGTTCCTGGATCTCGGTCAGGGAAGCTTTCTTT. Translating it yields CSWISVREAFF. The chain links TRBV30 to TRBJ1-1; D is unresolved. Germline CDR1 GTSNPN, CDR2 SVGIG (reference sequence). The CDR3 runs to 11 residues. The full variable domain, with the rest looked up from reference TRBV30 and TRBJ1-1, is SQTIHQWPATLVQPVGSPLSLECTVEGTSNPNLYWYRQAAGRGLQLLFYSVGIGQISSEVPQNLSASRPQDRQFILSSKKLLLSDSGFYLCSWISVREAFFGQGTRLTVV.

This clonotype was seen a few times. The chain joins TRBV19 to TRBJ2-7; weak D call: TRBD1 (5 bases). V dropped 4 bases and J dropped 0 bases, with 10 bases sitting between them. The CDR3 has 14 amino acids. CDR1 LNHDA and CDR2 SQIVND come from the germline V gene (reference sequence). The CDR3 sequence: CASSTPGLSYEQYF. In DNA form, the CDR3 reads TGTGCCAGTAGTACCCCAGGGCTCTCCTACGAGCAGTACTTC.

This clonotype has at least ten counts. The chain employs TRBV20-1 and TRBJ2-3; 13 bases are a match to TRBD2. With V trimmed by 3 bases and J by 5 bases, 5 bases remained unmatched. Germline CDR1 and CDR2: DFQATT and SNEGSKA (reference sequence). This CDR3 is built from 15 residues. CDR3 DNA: TGCAGTGCTAGTAAACGGACTAGCGGGAGAGATACGCAGTATTTT. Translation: CSASKRTSGRDTQYF.

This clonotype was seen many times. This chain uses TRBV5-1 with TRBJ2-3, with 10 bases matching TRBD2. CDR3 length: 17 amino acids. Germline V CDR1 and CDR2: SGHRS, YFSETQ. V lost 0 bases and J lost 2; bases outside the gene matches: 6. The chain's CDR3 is CASSLASSGSVTDTQYF. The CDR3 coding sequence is TGCGCCAGCAGCTTGGCGTCTAGCGGGAGTGTCACAGATACGCAGTATTTT.

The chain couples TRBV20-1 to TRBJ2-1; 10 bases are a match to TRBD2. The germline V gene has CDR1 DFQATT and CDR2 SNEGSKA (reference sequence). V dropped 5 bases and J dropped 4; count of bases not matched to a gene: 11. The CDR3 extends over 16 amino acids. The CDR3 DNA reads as TGCAGTGCTCCCAATAAACTAGCGGGACCTTACAATGAGCAGTTCTTC. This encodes CSAPNKLAGPYNEQFF.

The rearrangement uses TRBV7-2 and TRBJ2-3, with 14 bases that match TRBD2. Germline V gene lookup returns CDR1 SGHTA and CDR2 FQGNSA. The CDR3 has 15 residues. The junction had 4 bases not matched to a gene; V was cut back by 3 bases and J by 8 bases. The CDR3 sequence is CASSFSTSGGVTQYF. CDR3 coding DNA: TGTGCCAGCAGCTTCTCGACTAGCGGGGGGGTTACGCAGTATTTT.

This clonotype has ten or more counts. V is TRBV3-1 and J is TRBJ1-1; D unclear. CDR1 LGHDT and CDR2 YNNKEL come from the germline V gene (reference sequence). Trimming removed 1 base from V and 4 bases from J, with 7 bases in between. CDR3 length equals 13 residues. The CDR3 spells CASSQVVRTEAFF. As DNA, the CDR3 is TGTGCCAGCAGCCAAGTGGTACGCACTGAAGCTTTCTTT.

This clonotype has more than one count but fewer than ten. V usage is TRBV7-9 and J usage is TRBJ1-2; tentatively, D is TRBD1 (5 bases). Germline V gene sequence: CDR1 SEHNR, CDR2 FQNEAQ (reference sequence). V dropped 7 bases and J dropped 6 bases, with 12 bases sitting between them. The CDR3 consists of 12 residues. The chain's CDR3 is CASKQSGDGYTF. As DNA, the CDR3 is TGTGCCAGCAAACAATCGGGGGATGGCTACACCTTC.

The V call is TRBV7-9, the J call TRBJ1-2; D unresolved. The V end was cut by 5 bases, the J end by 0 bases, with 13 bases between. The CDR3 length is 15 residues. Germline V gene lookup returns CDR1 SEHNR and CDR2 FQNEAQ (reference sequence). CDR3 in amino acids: CASSMTAEANYGYTF. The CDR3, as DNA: TGTGCCAGCAGCATGACCGCTGAAGCTAACTATGGCTACACCTTC.

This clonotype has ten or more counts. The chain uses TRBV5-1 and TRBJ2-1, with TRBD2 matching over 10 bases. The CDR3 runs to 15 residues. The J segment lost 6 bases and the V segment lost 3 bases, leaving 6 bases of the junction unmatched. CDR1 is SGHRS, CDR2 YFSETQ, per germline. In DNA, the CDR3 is TGCGCCAGCAGCTCAGCGGGAGGGCCCTCCAATGAGCAGTTCTTC. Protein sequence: CASSSAGGPSNEQFF.